This T cell receptor (beta chain) was sequenced during a study of T cell repertoires in cytomegalovirus infection. TCRdb redid the calling of the reads with MiXCR, one entry per CDR3 protein. The sample lists 370,000 or so distinct CDR3 sequences, approximately 30% occurring once. This CDR3 contains 18 residues. In germline, CDR1 is SGHTA, CDR2 FQGNSA. Trimming cost V 0 bases and J 0 bases, with 17 bases left between them. The sample holds one count of this clonotype. No antigen is known for it. The sequence was obtained from a human donor in good health (CMV status not recorded). Some clones in this sample may be carry-over from other donors' samples. Here the sequenced sample was cultured PBMCs, taken from culture after CMV antigen stimulation. The chain is built from TRBV7-2 and TRBJ1-2; D might be TRBD1 (5 bases). The CDR3 loop is CASSLASEGLGSNYGYTF. The CDR3 nucleotides are TGTGCCAGCAGCTTAGCGAGTGAGGGGCTCGGTTCTAACTATGGCTACACCTTC.